The 32 T cell receptor beta chains below were found in one sample sequenced in a study of blood T cell repertoires in COVID-19. Generated by immunoSEQ multiplex PCR, the TCRdb table keeps only in-frame clones and is missing some. The sample lists some 390,000 clones, 80% to 90% occurring once. The sample comprised PBMCs or T cells enriched from blood (not recorded which). These receptors were taken from a man aged 25-45 years who had recovered from COVID-19.

This rearrangement joins TRBV6-5 to TRBJ2-7; the match to TRBD1 covers 8 bases. The germline V gene has CDR1 MNHEY and CDR2 SVGAGI. The CDR3 spans 13 residues. V gave up 4 bases and J gave up 3 bases; unmatched junction bases: 2. CDR3 sequence reads: CASSWTGIYEQYF. CDR3 sequence (DNA): TGTGCCAGCAGTTGGACAGGGATCTACGAGCAGTACTTC.

The CDR3 reads CASSALGASGITDTQYF. The DNA for the CDR3 is TGCGCCAGCAGCGCTTTAGGGGCTAGCGGGATCACAGATACGCAGTATTTT. The gene calls are TRBV4-1 and TRBJ2-3, with 9 nucleotides matching TRBD2. Germline V CDR1 and CDR2: MGHRA, YSYEKL. V lost 5 bases to trimming and J lost 2 bases; unmatched junction nucleotides: 11. This CDR3 has 17 residues.

This chain connects TRBV5-1 to TRBJ1-3; D possibly corresponds to TRBD1 (5 bases). The V end lost 1 base, the J end lost 1 base, and 9 bases lay between the germline ends. This CDR3 is 15 amino acids long. Germline V gene data show CDR1 as SGHRS and CDR2 as YFSETQ. The CDR3 nucleotides read TGCGCCAGCAGCTTGTCGGGGGGATCTGGAAACACCATATATTTT. Protein sequence: CASSLSGGSGNTIYF.

The chain employs TRBV4-2 and TRBJ2-1; no definite D call. The germline gives CDR1 LGHNA, CDR2 YNFKEQ. V was clipped by 1 base and J by 3 bases, with 7 bases between them. The CDR3 spans 14 residues. The CDR3 spells CASSQVGSYNEQFF. CDR3 bases: TGTGCCAGCAGCCAAGTTGGCAGCTACAATGAGCAGTTCTTC.

This chain connects TRBV7-2 to TRBJ1-6, with 7 bases matching TRBD1. Germline V lookup: CDR1 SGHTA, CDR2 FQGNSA. The CDR3 spans 15 residues. V lost 1 base, J lost 9 bases, and 6 bases stayed unmatched. The CDR3 reads CASSLVEGASSPLHF. In DNA, the CDR3 is TGTGCCAGCAGCTTAGTCGAGGGGGCGAGTTCACCCCTCCACTTT.

The genes are TRBV5-1 and TRBJ2-5, with 7 bases that match TRBD1. CDR1 is SGHRS, CDR2 YFSETQ, per germline. With 5 bases clipped from V and 2 bases from J, the junction kept 3 bases outside the gene matches. The CDR3 runs to 13 residues. The CDR3 region has the DNA TGCGCCAGCAGAGTGGGACAGCAAGAGACCCAGTACTTC. Protein sequence: CASRVGQQETQYF.

The rearrangement uses TRBV30 and TRBJ1-3; 8 bases match TRBD1. The ends lost 6 bases at V and 2 bases at J; junction bases unmatched: 12. This CDR3 has 16 amino acids. Per germline, CDR1 GTSNPN and CDR2 SVGIG (reference sequence). The CDR3 loop is CACPGGDSLPGNTIYF. DNA for the CDR3: TGTGCCTGCCCAGGGGGCGACTCCCTTCCTGGAAACACCATATATTTT.

The rearrangement joins TRBV14 to TRBJ2-1; 9 nucleotides line up with TRBD2. Per germline, CDR1 SGHDN and CDR2 FVKESK. The CDR3 is made up of 15 amino acids. Trimming removed 6 bases from V and 0 bases from J; junction bases left unmatched: 3. The CDR3, as DNA: TGTGCCAGCAGAAATAGCGGGAGCTCCTACAATGAGCAGTTCTTC. Translating gives CASRNSGSSYNEQFF. The complete variable domain, with remaining parts taken from reference TRBV14 and TRBJ2-1, reads EAGVTQFPSHSVIEKGQTVTLRCDPISGHDNLYWYRRVMGKEIKFLLHFVKESKQDESGMPNNRFLAERTGGTYSTLKVQPAELEDSGVYFCASRNSGSSYNEQFFGPGTRLTVL.

The chain uses TRBV5-4 and TRBJ2-5; D might be TRBD2 (5 bases). This CDR3 has 15 residues. The germline V and J ends were trimmed by 3 bases and 7 bases, with 19 bases remaining between them. Germline values: CDR1 SGHNT, CDR2 YYREEE (reference sequence). CDR3 DNA sequence: TGTGCCAGCAGCTCCTATCAAGCGGAGGAAGGGACCCAGTACTTC. Translating gives CASSSYQAEEGTQYF. The entire variable domain, with the rest obtained from reference TRBV5-4 and TRBJ2-5, is as follows: ETGVTQSPTHLIKTRGQQVTLRCSSQSGHNTVSWYQQALGQGPQFIFQYYREEENGRGNFPPRFSGLQFPNYSSELNVNALELDDSALYLCASSSYQAEEGTQYFGPGTRLLVL.

The rearrangement links TRBV3-1 (or the pseudogene TRBV3-2) to TRBJ2-1; TRBD2 aligns across 9 bases. The CDR3 covers 14 residues. CDR1 is LGHDT, CDR2 YNNKEL, per germline (reference sequence). V trimming: 6 bases; J trimming: 5 bases; junction bases outside the gene matches: 5. The CDR3 nucleotides read TGTGCCAGCAGTAGGTCTAGCGGGAACAATGAGCAGTTCTTC. Residues: CASSRSSGNNEQFF.

This clone was recorded only once. J is TRBJ2-5 and V is TRBV7-9; 7 bases match TRBD1. Germline V gene sequence: CDR1 SEHNR, CDR2 FQNEAQ (reference sequence). This CDR3 region has 14 residues. Trimming cost V 6 bases and J 13 bases; bases outside gene matches: 17. In DNA, the CDR3 is TGTGCCAGCAGGCCCTCCGGGACAGAGTCCGCCGTGTACTTC. It encodes CASRPSGTESAVYF.

The J gene is TRBJ2-5, the V gene TRBV5-4, with 10 bases aligning to TRBD1. Germline trimming cut 0 bases from V and 5 bases from J; bases unmatched to any gene: 7. The CDR3 has 16 amino acids. Germline values: CDR1 SGHNT, CDR2 YYREEE (reference sequence). The CDR3 spells CASSLAPGQGRETQYF. In nucleotides, the CDR3 is TGTGCCAGCAGCTTGGCCCCGGGACAGGGGAGGGAGACCCAGTACTTC.

V usage is TRBV7-2 and J usage is TRBJ2-5; 9 positions match TRBD1. The V segment lost 1 base and the J segment 5 bases; nucleotides outside the gene matches: 8. The length of the CDR3 is 16 residues. From germline, CDR1 is SGHTA and CDR2 FQGNSA. As DNA, the CDR3 is TGTGCCAGCAGCTTAGTGGGGGGGACAGGGATCGAGACCCAGTACTTC. Translated, it gives CASSLVGGTGIETQYF.

This clone has a handful of counts. The chain has TRBV7-9 and TRBJ2-2, with D perhaps matching TRBD2 (6 bases). With 5 bases removed from V and 7 bases from J, the gap between germline ends came to 20 bases. This CDR3 region has 16 residues. Germline V gene sequence: CDR1 SEHNR, CDR2 FQNEAQ (reference sequence). CDR3 sequence: CASSPRELLNFGELFF. The CDR3 DNA sequence: TGTGCCAGCAGCCCCCGGGAGTTACTCAACTTCGGGGAGCTGTTTTTT.

The sample holds one count of this clone. The chain links TRBV19 to TRBJ2-7; TRBD2 matches 7 bases. Germline CDR1 LNHDA, CDR2 SQIVND (reference sequence). The CDR3 runs 14 residues. V was pared by 5 bases and J by 6 bases, with 10 bases of the junction left unmatched. The CDR3 here is CASSSQAGFGEQYF. DNA for the CDR3: TGTGCCAGTAGTTCACAAGCGGGATTTGGCGAGCAGTACTTC. The full variable domain, its missing parts supplied by reference TRBV19 and TRBJ2-7, is DGGITQSPKYLFRKEGQNVTLSCEQNLNHDAMYWYRQDPGQGLRLIYYSQIVNDFQKGDIAEGYSVSREKKESFPLTVTSAQKNPTAFYLCASSSQAGFGEQYFGPGTRLTVT.

A remark on this clone: Other DNA sequences in this sample translate to the same CDR3. The chain employs TRBV9 and TRBJ1-2; 8 bases fit TRBD1. The CDR3 spans 13 residues. V gave up 3 bases and J gave up 3 bases; unmatched junction bases: 1. Per the germline V gene, CDR1 is SGDLS and CDR2 is YYNGEE. The CDR3 DNA follows: TGTGCCAGCAGCGCGACAGGGGACTATGGCTACACCTTC. It yields the protein CASSATGDYGYTF.

The genes are TRBV12-3 or TRBV12-4 and TRBJ1-2; D is uncertain. This CDR3 contains 13 residues. V was pared by 6 bases and J by 4 bases, with 12 bases between. The CDR3 reads CASSIGSSYGYTF. CDR3 nucleotides: TGTGCCAGCAGCATTGGCTCCTCCTATGGCTACACCTTC.

This clone appeared once. V usage is TRBV29-1 and J usage is TRBJ2-7, with a weak D call TRBD1 (5 bases). Germline CDR1 SQVTM, CDR2 ANQGSEA. The CDR3 loop spans 11 amino acids. V was clipped by 8 bases and J by 5 bases, with 13 bases between them. The CDR3 nucleotides read TGCAGCACCGGCCAGGGCCACGAGCAGTACTTC. It encodes CSTGQGHEQYF.

The chain recombines TRBV28 with TRBJ2-7; D is possibly TRBD1 (6 bases). Germline CDR1 and CDR2: MDHEN and SYDVKM. The CDR3 totals 15 residues. V lost 2 bases, J lost 4 bases, and 15 bases lay in between. CDR3: CASSLAGALGYEQYF. CDR3 in DNA: TGTGCCAGCAGTTTAGCAGGGGCCCTCGGTTACGAGCAGTACTTC.

This rearrangement joins TRBV11-2 to TRBJ2-7, with 7 bases aligning to TRBD1. Germline V lookup: CDR1 SGHAT, CDR2 FQNNGV. CDR3 length equals 14 residues. V dropped 6 bases and J dropped 0; count of bases not matched to a gene: 5. CDR3 protein: CASSTGQVSYEQYF. Here the CDR3 DNA reads TGTGCCAGCAGTACCGGACAGGTCTCCTACGAGCAGTACTTC.

There are many counts of this clone. The chain recombines TRBV5-1 with TRBJ1-1; no clear D. V was pared by 0 bases and J by 4 bases, with 13 bases between. The CDR3 runs to 15 residues. Germline V lookup: CDR1 SGHRS, CDR2 YFSETQ. In DNA, the CDR3 is TGCGCCAGCAGCTTGGGAGCCACCTCGGGCACTGAAGCTTTCTTT. It is translated as CASSLGATSGTEAFF. The entire variable domain, with the rest obtained from reference TRBV5-1 and TRBJ1-1, is as follows: KAGVTQTPRYLIKTRGQQVTLSCSPISGHRSVSWYQQTPGQGLQFLFEYFSETQRNKGNFPGRFSGRQFSNSRSEMNVSTLELGDSALYLCASSLGATSGTEAFFGQGTRLTVV.

The chain joins TRBV27 to TRBJ1-5, with 8 bases aligning to TRBD1. The germline V gene encodes CDR1 MNHEY and CDR2 SMNVEV (reference sequence). The length of the CDR3 is 14 residues. The junction had 6 bases not matched to a gene; V was cut back by 5 bases and J by 6 bases. The CDR3 bases are TGTGCCAGCAGTATAGGACAGGGTGTTCAGCCCCAGCATTTT. Translating it yields CASSIGQGVQPQHF.

The chain carries TRBV5-1 and TRBJ1-1; D unresolved. The germline V and J ends were trimmed by 4 bases and 1 base, with 8 bases remaining between them. The CDR3 covers 13 residues. The V gene's germline CDR1 is SGHRS and CDR2 YFSETQ. CDR3 nucleotides: TGCGCCAGCAGCACCGGAGCGAACACTGAAGCTTTCTTT. Translating it yields CASSTGANTEAFF.

This clone was recorded a few times. The gene calls are TRBV19 and TRBJ2-7; 7 nucleotides align to TRBD1. Germline CDR1 LNHDA, CDR2 SQIVND (reference sequence). This CDR3 contains 16 residues. Trimming took 1 base from V and 0 from J; bases not matched to a gene: 6. The CDR3 DNA reads as TGTGCCAGTAGTATAGGAACAGGGGCGAGCTCCTACGAGCAGTACTTC. Translated, it gives CASSIGTGASSYEQYF.

The chain couples TRBV27 to TRBJ2-6; D is possibly TRBD1 (6 bases). The length of the CDR3 is 17 residues. The germline CDR1 and CDR2 sequences are MNHEY and SMNVEV (reference sequence). The germline V and J ends were trimmed by 6 bases and 2 bases, with 17 bases remaining between them. The CDR3 sequence: CASSSPQGMAGANVLTF. The DNA for the CDR3 is TGTGCCAGCAGCTCACCCCAGGGGATGGCTGGGGCCAACGTCCTGACTTTC.

The V gene is TRBV2, the J gene TRBJ1-1; tentative D call: TRBD1 (5 bases). This CDR3 has 14 residues. Germline V gives CDR1 SNHLY, CDR2 FYNNEI. The V and J ends lost 6 bases and 1 base respectively, with 12 bases between them. The CDR3: CASRQGQGNTEAFF. The CDR3 DNA is TGTGCCAGCAGGCAGGGCCAAGGGAACACTGAAGCTTTCTTT.

V and J are TRBV5-1 and TRBJ2-5; D might be TRBD2 (6 bases). V was shortened by 0 bases and J by 2 bases, with 8 bases between the two germline ends. CDR1 and CDR2 (germline): SGHRS, YFSETQ. The CDR3 extends over 14 amino acids. CDR3 sequence: CASSLGSGQETQYF. For the CDR3, the DNA is TGCGCCAGCAGCTTGGGTAGCGGACAAGAGACCCAGTACTTC.

V usage is TRBV4-2 and J usage is TRBJ1-2; tentatively, D is TRBD1 (6 bases). Deletions cut 2 bases from V and 8 bases from J, with 6 bases between. The CDR3 is 11 amino acids. Germline V CDR1 and CDR2: LGHNA, YNFKEQ. The CDR3 sequence is CASSQTGGYTF. The CDR3 DNA is TGTGCCAGCAGCCAAACAGGGGGCTACACCTTC.

The chain combines TRBV30 with TRBJ1-2; D is unclear. In germline, CDR1 is GTSNPN, CDR2 SVGIG (reference sequence). Trimming cost V 2 bases and J 1 base, with 5 bases left between them. The CDR3 is made up of 12 amino acids. The CDR3 sequence is CAWSPFNYGYTF. The CDR3, as DNA: TGTGCCTGGAGTCCTTTTAACTATGGCTACACCTTC. Variable domain in full (rest from reference TRBV30 and TRBJ1-2): SQTIHQWPATLVQPVGSPLSLECTVEGTSNPNLYWYRQAAGRGLQLLFYSVGIGQISSEVPQNLSASRPQDRQFILSSKKLLLSDSGFYLCAWSPFNYGYTFGSGTRLTVV.

The chain combines TRBV2 with TRBJ2-7; 8 nucleotides line up with TRBD1. With V trimmed by 5 bases and J by 3 bases, 9 bases remained unmatched. Looked up from germline, CDR1 is SNHLY and CDR2 is FYNNEI. The CDR3 covers 15 residues. This chain's CDR3 is CASSYGQGGYYEQYF. CDR3 DNA sequence: TGTGCCAGCAGTTACGGACAGGGAGGATACTACGAGCAGTACTTC.

V is TRBV25-1 and J is TRBJ2-7; D gene ambiguous. Trimming shortened V by 10 bases and J by 2 bases, and 12 bases separated the two germline ends. Germline V lookup: CDR1 MGHDK, CDR2 SYGVNS. The length of the CDR3 is 12 residues. CDR3 coding DNA: TGTGCCACCATGGCGGCAACCTACGAGCAGTACTTC. It encodes CATMAATYEQYF.

The gene calls are TRBV2 and TRBJ2-2; possibly TRBD1 for D (6 bases). The CDR3 has 15 residues. Germline V CDR1 and CDR2: SNHLY, FYNNEI. V was clipped by 5 bases and J by 8 bases, with 18 bases between them. CDR3 bases: TGTGCCAGCAGTTCAGAGGGGGTACAGTCGGGGGAGCTGTTTTTT. Protein product: CASSSEGVQSGELFF.